This section outlines one T cell receptor (beta chain) sequence together with its context. Its antigen is not identified. TCRdb itself ran the PCR reads through MiXCR, one entry per CDR3 protein. The sample lists some 41,000 distinct CDR3 sequences; roughly 20% were seen once. This record belongs to a study of molecular identifiers for immune sequencing clone quantification. General observations from the study: Whereas naive cells kept under 1% of molecules in clones above 20 RNA copies, such clones held over 98% in effectors.

The J segment lost 1 base and the V segment lost 5 bases, leaving 5 bases of the junction unmatched. The germline V gene has CDR1 SGHTA and CDR2 FQGNSA. CDR3 length equals 17 residues. This TCR derives from a human donor in good health. Some libraries in this study had Jurkat cell RNA spiked in. The J gene is TRBJ2-3, the V gene TRBV7-2; 14 positions match TRBD2. What was sequenced was naive CD8+ T cells from blood, with Jurkat cell RNA spiked in. This sample's subset: FACS-sorted CD8+CD4-CCR7+CD45RA+ naive T cells. The CDR3 spells CASSRTSGRTGTDTQYF. The CDR3 region has the DNA TGTGCCAGCAGCCGGACTAGCGGGAGGACCGGCACAGATACGCAGTATTTT.